A single sample is the source of the 7 T cell receptor beta chains below, sequenced in a study of radiotherapy plus CTLA-4 blockade in lung cancer. The method was immunoSEQ multiplex PCR; TCRdb's version includes in-frame clones alone and lacks a portion of them. Seen here are some 120,000 clones, over 65% observed once, and the top ten hold 2.5% to 3.5%. The sequences come from peripheral blood, collected from a patient treated with radiotherapy plus ipilimumab. The receptor source for this set is a human donor with non-small cell lung cancer that progressed on radiotherapy plus ipilimumab. Some clones in this sample may be carry-over from other donors' samples.

The CDR3 spells CASSSKAGGPTGELFF. Here the CDR3 DNA reads TGTGCCAGCAGCTCTAAAGCGGGGGGGCCCACCGGGGAGCTGTTTTTT. The rearrangement links TRBV7-6 to TRBJ2-2, with 10 bases that match TRBD2. This CDR3 contains 16 residues. CDR1 is SGHVS and CDR2 is FNYEAQ in the germline V gene. Unmatched junction bases numbered 6, after V lost 4 bases and J lost 4 bases.

The chain combines TRBV5-1 with TRBJ2-3; D is undetermined. Germline V CDR1 and CDR2: SGHRS, YFSETQ. With 2 bases removed from V and 2 bases from J, the gap between germline ends came to 9 bases. The CDR3 consists of 14 residues. This CDR3 reads CASSFGQDTDTQYF. The DNA of the CDR3 is TGCGCCAGCAGCTTTGGGCAGGACACAGATACGCAGTATTTT.

CDR3 sequence (DNA): TGCGCCAGCAGCCCCCGGGACCCTGGCGTGACTGAAGCTTTCTTT. This codes for CASSPRDPGVTEAFF. The chain carries TRBV5-1 and TRBJ1-1; D perhaps matches TRBD1 (5 bases). V lost 4 bases and J 5 bases, leaving 18 bases between the germline ends. Looked up from germline, CDR1 is SGHRS and CDR2 is YFSETQ. The CDR3 is 15 amino acids.

V gene TRBV5-4 combines with J gene TRBJ2-1, with 11 bases identical to TRBD2. The J segment lost 7 bases and the V segment lost 0 bases, leaving 6 bases of the junction unmatched. The CDR3 runs to 16 residues. Germline assignment: CDR1 SGHNT and CDR2 YYREEE (reference sequence). The CDR3 loop is CASSLGLAGGFNEQFF. The CDR3 region has the DNA TGTGCCAGCAGCTTGGGCCTAGCGGGGGGTTTTAATGAGCAGTTCTTC.

Written as DNA, the CDR3 is TGTGCCAGCAGCAAAGATCCAAGGACAGGGGGCTTTCTCTATGGCTACACCTTC. Translating it yields CASSKDPRTGGFLYGYTF. This chain uses TRBV21-1 with TRBJ1-2; the DNA was not used to check the table's D call, TRBD1. TRBV21-1 is a recognized pseudogene. The CDR3 has 18 residues.

The rearrangement links TRBV9 to TRBJ1-1; TRBD1 is a possible D gene (5 bases). Trimming shortened V by 1 base and J by 8 bases, and 15 bases separated the two germline ends. Per germline, CDR1 SGDLS and CDR2 YYNGEE. CDR3 size: 14 residues. In DNA, the CDR3 is TGTGCCAGCAGCGTAAAGGGTTGGGACGCCGAAGCTTTCTTT. It is translated as CASSVKGWDAEAFF.

The gene calls are TRBV30 and TRBJ2-2; 11 positions match TRBD1. CDR3 length: 12 residues. V shed 8 bases and J 8 bases; nucleotides not matched to a gene: 4. Germline CDR1 and CDR2: GTSNPN and SVGIG (reference sequence). This chain's CDR3 is CAAGDRGGELFF. CDR3 DNA sequence: TGTGCCGCGGGGGACAGGGGGGGGGAGCTGTTTTTT.